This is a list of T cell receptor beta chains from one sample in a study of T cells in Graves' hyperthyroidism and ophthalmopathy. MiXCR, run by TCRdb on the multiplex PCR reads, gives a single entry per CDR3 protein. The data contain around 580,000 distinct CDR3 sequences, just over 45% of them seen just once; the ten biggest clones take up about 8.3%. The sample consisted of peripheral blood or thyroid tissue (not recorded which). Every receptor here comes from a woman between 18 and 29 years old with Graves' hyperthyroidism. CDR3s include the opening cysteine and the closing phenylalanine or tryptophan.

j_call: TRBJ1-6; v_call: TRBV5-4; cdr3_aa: CASSLERGVTSPLHF
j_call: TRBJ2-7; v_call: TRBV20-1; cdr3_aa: CSAKIDRAGPYEQYF
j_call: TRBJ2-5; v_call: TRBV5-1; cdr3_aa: CASSSRGNEETQYF
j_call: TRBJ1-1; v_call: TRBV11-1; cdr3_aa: CASSSGTGGMNTEAFF
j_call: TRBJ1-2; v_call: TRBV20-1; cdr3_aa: CSASDLRTGTFANYGYTF
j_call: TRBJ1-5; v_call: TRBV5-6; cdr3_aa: CASSYGQRGQPQHF
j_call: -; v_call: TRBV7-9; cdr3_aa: CASSPPWSYNEQFF
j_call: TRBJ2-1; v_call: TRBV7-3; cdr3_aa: CASSRTEQFF
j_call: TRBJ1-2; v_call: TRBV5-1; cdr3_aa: CASSLGVYGYTF
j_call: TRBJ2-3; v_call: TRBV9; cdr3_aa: CASSPRGNTDTQYF
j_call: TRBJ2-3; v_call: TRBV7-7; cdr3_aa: CASSHFGASDTQYF
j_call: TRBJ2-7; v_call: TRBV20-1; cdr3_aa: CSARPGLAAYEQYF
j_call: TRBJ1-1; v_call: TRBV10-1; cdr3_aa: CASKAALDTEAFF
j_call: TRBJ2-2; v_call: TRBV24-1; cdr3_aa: CATSDPNTGELFF
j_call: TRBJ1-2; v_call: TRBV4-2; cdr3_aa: CASSQDRGANYGYTF